These 8 T cell receptor beta chains were all obtained from the same sample, sequenced in a study of T cells after yellow fever vaccination. TCRdb re-called the 5' RACE reads through MiXCR, storing one row per CDR3 protein. The sample lists 30,000 to 40,000 distinct CDR3 sequences; 6% to 8.5% were seen once. The sample was PBMCs, either bulk or a sorted T-cell subset (CD4+, CD8+, memory, or dextramer-sorted; not recorded which), taken on the day of the first yellow fever vaccination. These receptors all stem from a man between 18 and 29 years old who received the YFV17D yellow fever vaccine.

At least ten counts were recorded for this clonotype. The V gene is TRBV6-1, the J gene TRBJ1-2; 7 bases are a match to TRBD1. Trimming cost V 6 bases and J 2 bases; bases outside gene matches: 9. The CDR3 contains 15 residues. The germline CDR1 and CDR2 sequences are MNHNS and SASEGT. As DNA, the CDR3 is TGTGCCAGCAGCCCCGACAGGGCGGGGAACTATGGCTACACCTTC. Residues: CASSPDRAGNYGYTF.

In this sample, this clonotype turned up many times. The chain has TRBV20-1 and TRBJ2-5; D is uncertain. With 6 bases removed from V and 5 bases from J, the gap between germline ends came to 7 bases. Germline values: CDR1 DFQATT, CDR2 SNEGSKA (reference sequence). The CDR3 runs to 10 residues. Here the CDR3 reads CSAEAETQYF. Written as DNA, the CDR3 is TGCAGTGCGGAAGCGGAGACCCAGTACTTC.

This clonotype was recorded many times. The chain employs TRBV11-2 and TRBJ2-2; 7 positions match TRBD1. The CDR3 is 14 amino acids. The V segment lost 3 bases and the J segment 8 bases; nucleotides outside the gene matches: 6. Germline V gene data show CDR1 as SGHAT and CDR2 as FQNNGV. CDR3 sequence reads: CASSFLRQGGELFF. The CDR3 DNA reads as TGTGCCAGCAGCTTTCTTCGACAGGGAGGGGAGCTGTTTTTT.

This clonotype occurred many times. The gene calls are TRBV20-1 and TRBJ1-5; D is unclear. This CDR3 comprises 14 residues. V gave up 3 bases and J gave up 6 bases, with 15 bases separating them. Germline CDR1 DFQATT, CDR2 SNEGSKA (reference sequence). CDR3 in amino acids: CSARRNAWPQPQHF. The CDR3 DNA follows: TGCAGTGCTAGGAGGAACGCATGGCCTCAGCCCCAGCATTTT.

V is TRBV7-8 and J is TRBJ1-4; D call uncertain. The CDR3 has 13 amino acids. Between the trimmed V and J ends, which lost 2 bases and 5 bases, there was a span of 6 bases. CDR1 and CDR2 from the germline V gene are SGHVS and FQNEAQ. CDR3 sequence: CASSLQENEKLFF. Written as DNA, the CDR3 is TGTGCCAGCAGCTTACAGGAGAATGAAAAACTGTTTTTT.

This clonotype has a count of ten or more. The chain couples TRBV6-2 or TRBV6-3 to TRBJ2-2; D ambiguous. Germline V gene lookup returns CDR1 MNHEY and CDR2 SVGEGT. V lost 6 bases to trimming and J lost 3 bases, with 8 bases between them. The CDR3 loop spans 13 amino acids. CDR3 in amino acids: CASRDPYTGELFF. CDR3 DNA sequence: TGTGCCAGCAGGGACCCTTACACCGGGGAGCTGTTTTTT.

This clonotype was seen ten or more times. V gene TRBV11-2 combines with J gene TRBJ2-6; TRBD1 aligns across 9 bases. V gave up 0 bases and J gave up 2 bases; unmatched junction bases: 5. This CDR3 comprises 18 residues. Per germline, CDR1 SGHAT and CDR2 FQNNGV. Written as DNA, the CDR3 is TGTGCCAGCAGCTTAGATGGGACAGGGAGGGCTGGGGCCAACGTCCTGACTTTC. Protein sequence: CASSLDGTGRAGANVLTF.

About this clonotype: A much larger clonotype is one base distant, so this may be a read error. The chain is built from TRBV6-1 and TRBJ2-2, with 8 bases fitting TRBD2. The CDR3 contains 15 residues. The V segment lost 3 bases and the J segment 6 bases; nucleotides outside the gene matches: 6. From germline, CDR1 is MNHNS and CDR2 SASEGT. In DNA form, the CDR3 reads TGTGCCAGCAGTGATGGACCGGGGGGGCCCGGGGAGCTGTTTTTT. Its translation is CASSDGPGGPGELFF.